The entry below describes one TCR beta chain. The target antigen is unknown. The data belong to a study of post-analysis software for immune sequencing data. Looking at the study overall: Clinical courses comprised relapsing-remitting, secondary progressive and progressive-relapsing multiple sclerosis. Study results and limitations: Five or six TRBV segments were significantly more frequent in patients than in controls. TRBV5-6, TRBV5-1 and TRBV20-1 were among these segments. Analysis by F measure revealed that same-batch samples clustered strongly together. Controls showed significantly higher normalized Chao1 diversity than did multiple sclerosis patients.

Carried by the TCR beta cDNA libraries were unique molecular identifiers. The authors obtained 500,000 or so cDNA molecules from approximately 0.91 to 9.4 million T cells. From the PCR reads, TCRdb called clonotypes with MiXCR, one entry per CDR3 protein. The table has some 690,000 distinct CDR3 sequences, 55% to 60% seen once. From germline, CDR1 is SEHNR and CDR2 FQNEAQ (reference sequence). Losses at the gene ends were 3 bases for V and 0 bases for J; bases not matched to a gene: 10. This CDR3 contains 18 residues. Sequencing was done on a sample of blood. The V and J genes are TRBV7-9 and TRBJ2-3; 9 bases agree with TRBD1. The TCR was taken from a girl aged 2 to 10 with multiple sclerosis. The CDR3 nucleotides read TGTGCCAGCAGCTTCGGGACAGGGACTTTCCCGAGCACAGATACGCAGTATTTT. Translation: CASSFGTGTFPSTDTQYF.